The clone carrying this T cell receptor (beta chain) was observed many times. Antigen specificity is unknown. These data come from a study of human T cells and chemical hapten exposure. Findings and caveats of the study: Once DPC sensitization occurred, TCRs above 1 in 1000 frequency showed no change.

Within the library, unique molecular identifiers were attached to each individual cDNA molecule. Original processing notes: Individual samples carried between about 23,224 and 690,600 TCRs, with around 96,000 as the median. TCRdb itself ran the RACE reads through MiXCR, one entry per CDR3 protein. Clone size and V and J calls follow TCRdb, not the original study. In the table there are about 45,000 distinct CDR3 sequences, 4% to 4.5% of which are singletons. The time point: healthy volunteer bleed at 2 weeks. It was from unfractionated whole blood that total RNA was extracted. The TCR originated in a human donor in good health. Some clones in this sample may be carry-over from other donors' samples. Sequenced: whole blood.

CDR3 residues: CASSLGTVSTDTQYF. DNA for the CDR3: TGTGCCAGCAGCCTGGGGACCGTAAGCACAGATACGCAGTATTTT. This rearrangement joins TRBV11-1 to TRBJ2-3, with D tentatively TRBD1 or TRBD2 (5 bases each). Germline CDR1 SGHAT, CDR2 FQDESV (reference sequence). Trimming cost V 5 bases and J 0 bases, with 12 bases left between them. The CDR3 covers 15 residues.